A selection of T cell receptor beta chains follows, all from one sample in a study of human T cells and chemical hapten exposure. TCRdb reprocessed the RACE reads via MiXCR and lists one record per CDR3 protein. The sample records fewer than 500,000 distinct CDR3 sequences, around 5% being singletons. The sample here was whole blood, taken in connection with sensitization to the hapten diphenylcyclopropenone (DPC). Every receptor here comes from a woman in her 50s with alopecia areata. Some clones in this sample may be carry-over from other donors' samples. CDR3s include the opening cysteine and the closing phenylalanine or tryptophan. Each record gives: J gene, D gene, clone size, V gene, CDR3 DNA, CDR3 protein. The D gene is left open where the match is weak. Size values are once, few and many counts, or a class for expanded clones, and some rows have none.

j_call: TRBJ2-2; d_call: TRBD2; clone_size: few; v_call: TRBV29-1; cdr3_nt: TGCAGCGTTACTAGCGGGAGAGTGACCGGGGAGCTGTTTTTT; cdr3_aa: CSVTSGRVTGELFF
j_call: TRBJ1-5; d_call: TRBD1; clone_size: many; v_call: TRBV7-2; cdr3_nt: TGTGCCAGCAGCTTAGGGACAGGGAGGGGACAGCCCCAGCATTTT; cdr3_aa: CASSLGTGRGQPQHF
j_call: TRBJ2-3; d_call: TRBD2; clone_size: few; v_call: TRBV29-1; cdr3_nt: TGCAGCGTTGAAGACCAGACTAGCGGGCGGACAGATACGCAGTATTTT; cdr3_aa: CSVEDQTSGRTDTQYF
j_call: TRBJ2-7; d_call: TRBD2; clone_size: many; v_call: TRBV6-1; cdr3_nt: TGTGCCAGCAGTGAAGGCACTAGCGGGAGTCCCTACGAGCAGTACTTC; cdr3_aa: CASSEGTSGSPYEQYF
j_call: TRBJ2-3; d_call: -; clone_size: many; v_call: TRBV7-9; cdr3_nt: TGTGCCAGCAGCCCCTCGACTTGGTTAGATACGCAGTATTTT; cdr3_aa: CASSPSTWLDTQYF
j_call: TRBJ2-1; d_call: -; clone_size: -; v_call: TRBV2; cdr3_nt: TGTGCCAGCAGTGCAGTGCGGGGTCCTTTACCCTACAATGAGCAGTTCTTC; cdr3_aa: CASSAVRGPLPYNEQFF
j_call: TRBJ1-6; d_call: -; clone_size: many; v_call: TRBV10-3; cdr3_nt: TGTGCCATCAGTGCTGCGGGGGAAGATTCACCCCTCCACTTT; cdr3_aa: CAISAAGEDSPLHF
j_call: TRBJ1-4; d_call: -; clone_size: few; v_call: TRBV7-2; cdr3_nt: TGTGCCAGCAGCTCTACCGGGGGGATTACTAATGAAAAACTGTTTTTT; cdr3_aa: CASSSTGGITNEKLFF
j_call: TRBJ2-1; d_call: -; clone_size: few; v_call: TRBV11-3; cdr3_nt: TGTGCCAGCCGAGATAACACGAATGAGCAGTTCTTC; cdr3_aa: CASRDNTNEQFF
j_call: TRBJ1-1; d_call: -; clone_size: many; v_call: TRBV29-1; cdr3_nt: TGCAGCGTTGGGGACACCCACACTGAAGCTTTCTTT; cdr3_aa: CSVGDTHTEAFF
j_call: TRBJ2-1; d_call: -; clone_size: many; v_call: TRBV6-5; cdr3_nt: TGTGCCAGCAGTTCCATAGCGGACAATGAGCAGTTCTTC; cdr3_aa: CASSSIADNEQFF
j_call: TRBJ2-6; d_call: -; clone_size: few; v_call: TRBV27; cdr3_nt: TGTGCCAGCAGTCACCAGGGCCCGTTTTCGGGGGCCAACGTCCTGACTTTC; cdr3_aa: CASSHQGPFSGANVLTF
j_call: TRBJ1-3; d_call: -; clone_size: many; v_call: TRBV6-5; cdr3_nt: TGTGCCAGTGCAGGCCTCTCTGGAAACACCATATATTTT; cdr3_aa: CASAGLSGNTIYF
j_call: TRBJ1-5; d_call: TRBD1; clone_size: -; v_call: TRBV7-2; cdr3_nt: TGTGCCAGCAGCTTAGCGGGAGGGGGCAGCAATCAGCCCCAGCATTTT; cdr3_aa: CASSLAGGGSNQPQHF
j_call: TRBJ2-1; d_call: TRBD2; clone_size: many; v_call: TRBV6-5; cdr3_nt: TGTGCCAGCAGTTACGGCACCGGGGCGGGAGAGGTGAATGAGCAGTTCTTC; cdr3_aa: CASSYGTGAGEVNEQFF
j_call: TRBJ2-7; d_call: TRBD2; clone_size: -; v_call: TRBV20-1; cdr3_nt: TGCAGTGCCACCTCGGGACTAGCGGGAGTCTCCCACGAGCAGTACTTC; cdr3_aa: CSATSGLAGVSHEQYF
j_call: TRBJ2-7; d_call: -; clone_size: many; v_call: TRBV2; cdr3_nt: TGTGCCAGCAGTGAAGGTTCTCAGGGAAGAAAATACGAGCAGTACTTC; cdr3_aa: CASSEGSQGRKYEQYF
j_call: TRBJ2-3; d_call: -; clone_size: few; v_call: TRBV7-8; cdr3_nt: TGTGCCAGCAGCTTACGGAGACTTCCACCTAGCACAGATACGCAGTATTTT; cdr3_aa: CASSLRRLPPSTDTQYF
j_call: TRBJ1-1; d_call: -; clone_size: many; v_call: TRBV12-3/TRBV12-4; cdr3_nt: TGTGCCAGCAGTTTAACGGTAGGGTCTGAAGCTTTCTTT; cdr3_aa: CASSLTVGSEAFF
j_call: TRBJ1-2; d_call: -; clone_size: few; v_call: TRBV12-5; cdr3_nt: TGTGCTAGTGGTCTCACTACAGGGTTAGATGGCTACACCTTC; cdr3_aa: CASGLTTGLDGYTF
j_call: TRBJ2-2; d_call: TRBD1; clone_size: many; v_call: TRBV10-2; cdr3_nt: TGCGCCAGCAGTGGGGACAGGGGGCCTACCGGGGAGCTGTTTTTT; cdr3_aa: CASSGDRGPTGELFF
j_call: TRBJ2-1; d_call: -; clone_size: many; v_call: TRBV11-2; cdr3_nt: TGTGCCAGCAGCTCTCGAGCGGACAGCTCCTACAATGAGCAGTTCTTC; cdr3_aa: CASSSRADSSYNEQFF
j_call: TRBJ2-7; d_call: -; clone_size: many; v_call: TRBV5-1; cdr3_nt: TGCGCCAGCAGCTTGGATCAGACCAAAGGAGGGTACGAGCAGTACTTC; cdr3_aa: CASSLDQTKGGYEQYF
j_call: TRBJ2-1; d_call: -; clone_size: many; v_call: TRBV28; cdr3_nt: TGTGCCAGCAGTTTAAAGGGAGCTGGCTCCTACAATGAGCAGTTCTTC; cdr3_aa: CASSLKGAGSYNEQFF